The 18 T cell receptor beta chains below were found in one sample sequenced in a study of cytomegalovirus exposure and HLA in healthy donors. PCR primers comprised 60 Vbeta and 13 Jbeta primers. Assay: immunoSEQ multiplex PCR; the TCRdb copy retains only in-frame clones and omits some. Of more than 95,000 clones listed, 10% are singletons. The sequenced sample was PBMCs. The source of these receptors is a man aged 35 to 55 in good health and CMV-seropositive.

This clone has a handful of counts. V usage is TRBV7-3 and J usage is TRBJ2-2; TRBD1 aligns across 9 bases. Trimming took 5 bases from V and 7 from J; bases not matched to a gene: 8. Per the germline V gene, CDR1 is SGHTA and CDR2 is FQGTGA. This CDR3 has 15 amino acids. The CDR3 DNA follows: TGTGCCAGCAGCACCCACAGGGGGCGCGGCGGGGAGCTGTTTTTT. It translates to CASSTHRGRGGELFF.

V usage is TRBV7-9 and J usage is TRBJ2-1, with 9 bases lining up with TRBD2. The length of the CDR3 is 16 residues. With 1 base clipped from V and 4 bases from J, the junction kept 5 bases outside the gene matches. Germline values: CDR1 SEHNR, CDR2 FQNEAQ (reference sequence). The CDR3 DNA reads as TGTGCCAGCAGCTTAGGTAGCGGGAGCGGTTACAATGAGCAGTTCTTC. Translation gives CASSLGSGSGYNEQFF.

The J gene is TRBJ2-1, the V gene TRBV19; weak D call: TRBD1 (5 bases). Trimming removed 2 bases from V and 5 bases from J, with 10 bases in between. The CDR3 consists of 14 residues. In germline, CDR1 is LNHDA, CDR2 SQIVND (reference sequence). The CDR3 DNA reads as TGTGCCAGTAGTATACAGGGTTCGCACAATGAGCAGTTCTTC. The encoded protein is CASSIQGSHNEQFF.

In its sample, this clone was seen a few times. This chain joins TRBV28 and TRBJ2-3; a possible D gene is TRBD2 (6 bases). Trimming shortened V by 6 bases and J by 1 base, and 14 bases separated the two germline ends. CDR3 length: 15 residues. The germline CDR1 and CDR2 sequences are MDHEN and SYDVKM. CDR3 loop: CASSTLGGGTDTQYF. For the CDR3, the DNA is TGTGCCAGCAGCACTCTCGGGGGTGGCACAGATACGCAGTATTTT.

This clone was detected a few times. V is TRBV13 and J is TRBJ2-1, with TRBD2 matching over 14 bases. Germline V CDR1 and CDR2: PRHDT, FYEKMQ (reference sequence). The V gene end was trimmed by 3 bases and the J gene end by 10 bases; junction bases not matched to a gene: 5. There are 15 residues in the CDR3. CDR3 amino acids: CASSFRLAGGREQFF. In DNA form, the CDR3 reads TGTGCCAGCAGCTTTCGACTAGCGGGAGGGAGGGAGCAGTTCTTC.

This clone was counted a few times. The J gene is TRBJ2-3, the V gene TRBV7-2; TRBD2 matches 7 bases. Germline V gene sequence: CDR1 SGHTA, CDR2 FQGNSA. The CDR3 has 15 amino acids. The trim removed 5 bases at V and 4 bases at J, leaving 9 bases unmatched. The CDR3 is CASSLVGGGADTQYF. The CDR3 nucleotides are TGTGCCAGCAGCCTGGTGGGGGGAGGGGCAGATACGCAGTATTTT.

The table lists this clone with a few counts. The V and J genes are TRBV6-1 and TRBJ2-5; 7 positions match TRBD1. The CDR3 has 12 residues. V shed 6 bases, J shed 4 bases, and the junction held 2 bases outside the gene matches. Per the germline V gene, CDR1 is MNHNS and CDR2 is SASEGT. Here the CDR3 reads CASRWDRETQYF. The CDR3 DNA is TGTGCCAGCAGGTGGGACAGAGAGACCCAGTACTTC.

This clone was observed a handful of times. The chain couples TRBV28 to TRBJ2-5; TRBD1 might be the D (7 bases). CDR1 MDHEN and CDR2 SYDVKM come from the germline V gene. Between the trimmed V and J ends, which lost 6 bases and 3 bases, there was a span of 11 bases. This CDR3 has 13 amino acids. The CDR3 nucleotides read TGTGCCAGCAGCCCAGGGGGGAAAGAGACCCAGTACTTC. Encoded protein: CASSPGGKETQYF.

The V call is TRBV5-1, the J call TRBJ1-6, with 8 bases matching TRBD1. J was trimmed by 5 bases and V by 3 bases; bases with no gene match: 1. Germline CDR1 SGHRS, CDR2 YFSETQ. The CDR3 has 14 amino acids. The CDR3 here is CASSSTGDNSPLHF. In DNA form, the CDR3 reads TGCGCCAGCAGCTCGACAGGGGATAATTCACCCCTCCACTTT.

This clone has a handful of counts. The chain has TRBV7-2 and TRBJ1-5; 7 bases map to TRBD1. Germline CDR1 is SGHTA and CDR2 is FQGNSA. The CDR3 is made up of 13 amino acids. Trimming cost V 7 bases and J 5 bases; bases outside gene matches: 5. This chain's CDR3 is CASKGGRDQPQHF. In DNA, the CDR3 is TGTGCCAGCAAAGGGGGCCGGGATCAGCCCCAGCATTTT.

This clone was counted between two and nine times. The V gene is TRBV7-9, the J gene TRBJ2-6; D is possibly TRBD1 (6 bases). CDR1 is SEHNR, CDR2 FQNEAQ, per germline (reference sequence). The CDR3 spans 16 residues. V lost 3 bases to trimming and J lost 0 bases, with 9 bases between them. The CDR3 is CASSFGQYSGANVLTF. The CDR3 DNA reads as TGTGCCAGCAGCTTTGGACAGTACTCTGGGGCCAACGTCCTGACTTTC.

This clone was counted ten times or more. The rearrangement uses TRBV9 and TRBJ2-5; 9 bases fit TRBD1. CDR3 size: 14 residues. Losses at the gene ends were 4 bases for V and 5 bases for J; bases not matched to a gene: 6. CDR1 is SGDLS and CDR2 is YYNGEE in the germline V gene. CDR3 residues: CASSKQGARETQYF. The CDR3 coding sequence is TGTGCCAGCAGCAAACAGGGGGCGCGGGAGACCCAGTACTTC.

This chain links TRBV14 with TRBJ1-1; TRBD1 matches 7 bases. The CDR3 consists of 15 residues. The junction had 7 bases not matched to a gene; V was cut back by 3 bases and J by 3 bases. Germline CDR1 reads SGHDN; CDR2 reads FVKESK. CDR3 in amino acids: CASSQPTGWDTEAFF. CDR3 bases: TGTGCCAGCAGCCAGCCGACAGGGTGGGACACTGAAGCTTTCTTT.

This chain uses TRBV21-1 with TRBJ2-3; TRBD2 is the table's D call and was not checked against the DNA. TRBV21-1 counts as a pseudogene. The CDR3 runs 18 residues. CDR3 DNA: TGTGCCAGCAGCACACAGGGGCCACTAGCGGGACCCACAGATACGCAGTATTTT. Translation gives CASSTQGPLAGPTDTQYF.

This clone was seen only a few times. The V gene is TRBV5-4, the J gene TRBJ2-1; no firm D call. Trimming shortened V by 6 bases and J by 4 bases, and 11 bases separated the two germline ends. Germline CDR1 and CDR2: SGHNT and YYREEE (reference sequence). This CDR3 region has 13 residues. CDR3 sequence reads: CASTPRGYNEQFF. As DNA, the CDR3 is TGTGCCAGCACTCCGAGAGGATACAATGAGCAGTTCTTC.

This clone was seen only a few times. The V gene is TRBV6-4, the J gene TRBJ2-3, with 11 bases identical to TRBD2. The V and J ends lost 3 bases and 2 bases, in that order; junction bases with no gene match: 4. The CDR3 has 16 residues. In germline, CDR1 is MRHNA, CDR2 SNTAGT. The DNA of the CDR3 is TGTGCCAGCAGTGATATAGCGGGAGGGGCCACAGATACGCAGTATTTT. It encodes CASSDIAGGATDTQYF.

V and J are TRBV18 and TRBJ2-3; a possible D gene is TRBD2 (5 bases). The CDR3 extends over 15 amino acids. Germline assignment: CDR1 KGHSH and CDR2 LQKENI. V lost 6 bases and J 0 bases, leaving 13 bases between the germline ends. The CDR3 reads CASSQRETSTDTQYF. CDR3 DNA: TGTGCCAGCTCCCAGAGGGAAACTAGCACAGATACGCAGTATTTT.

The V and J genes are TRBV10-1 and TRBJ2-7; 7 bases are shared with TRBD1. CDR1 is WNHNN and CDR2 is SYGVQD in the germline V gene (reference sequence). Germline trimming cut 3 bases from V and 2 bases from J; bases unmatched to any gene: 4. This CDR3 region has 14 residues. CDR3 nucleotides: TGCGCCAGCAGTGATCACAGGGGCGCCTACGAGCAGTACTTC. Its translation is CASSDHRGAYEQYF.